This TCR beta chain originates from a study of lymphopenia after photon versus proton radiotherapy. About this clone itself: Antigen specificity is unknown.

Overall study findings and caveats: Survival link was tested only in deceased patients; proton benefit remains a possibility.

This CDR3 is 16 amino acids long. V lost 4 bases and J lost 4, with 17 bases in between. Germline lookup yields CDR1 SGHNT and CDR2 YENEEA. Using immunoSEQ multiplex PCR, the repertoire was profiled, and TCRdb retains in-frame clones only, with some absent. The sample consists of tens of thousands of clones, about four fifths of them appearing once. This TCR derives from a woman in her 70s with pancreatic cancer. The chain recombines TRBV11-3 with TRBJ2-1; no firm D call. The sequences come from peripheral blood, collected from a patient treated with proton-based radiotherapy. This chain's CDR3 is CASSSPLMDQYNEQFF. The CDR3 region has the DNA TGTGCCAGCAGCTCTCCGCTTATGGACCAGTACAATGAGCAGTTCTTC.